Sequencing of this TCR beta chain was carried out in a study of T-cell memory formation after mild COVID-19. Study background: Most TCR clusters belonged to a single donor. Overall study findings and caveats: The study found contracting CD4+ clones mainly in CM and EM and contracting CD8+ clones in EMRA. Later expanders leaned toward CD4+, whereas clones contracting from day 15 to 85 were balanced CD4/CD8.

There are a few counts of this clonotype. The antigen is unknown. Germline CDR1 is SGDLS and CDR2 is YYNGEE. The CDR3 length is 16 residues. V dropped 3 bases and J dropped 4; count of bases not matched to a gene: 11. Constant-segment primers were used for 5'RACE, and the resulting TCR alpha and TCR beta cDNA libraries carried sample barcodes and UMIs. TCRdb re-called the 5' RACE reads through MiXCR, storing one row per CDR3 protein. The table includes about 500,000 distinct CDR3 sequences, around 21% detected once. The clonotype was recovered from an adult woman who had mild COVID-19 (a few samples of this study predate the infection). Cell type and time point are not known. Material: PBMCs or a T cell subset sorted from them (not recorded which). This chain joins TRBV9 and TRBJ1-2; 8 bases fit TRBD1. The CDR3 bases are TGTGCCAGCAGCGCCCTAGGTGTGGGACAGGTCTATGGCTACACCTTC. This codes for CASSALGVGQVYGYTF.